This T cell receptor (beta chain) was captured in a study of blood T cells in healthy people across ages. Regarding this clonotype: What it recognizes is unknown.

Overall study results and limits: Since the PBMCs were unsorted, naive and antigen-experienced cells could not be conclusively compared. Long-lived donors exceeded aged donors in naive CD4+ cells and diversity. The study regarded diversity estimates from one million T cells as underestimates. Roughly linearly, TCR beta diversity per million T cells fell as age increased.

The second PCR ran roughly 6 to 12 cycles with a sample-barcoded 5' primer and J-beta primers. MiXCR, run by TCRdb on the 5' RACE reads, gives a single entry per CDR3 protein. The sample includes some 1.5 million distinct CDR3 sequences, 28% of them seen just once. The sequenced material came from blood. The receptor was isolated from a woman aged 30 to 39 in good health.

CDR3 in amino acids: CASSHRTSGGGGETQYF. DNA for the CDR3: TGTGCCAGCAGCCATCGGACTAGCGGGGGGGGCGGAGAGACCCAGTACTTC. J is TRBJ2-5 and V is TRBV3-1, with 15 bases lining up with TRBD2. Germline V lookup: CDR1 LGHDT, CDR2 YNNKEL (reference sequence). This CDR3 is built from 17 residues. V shed 3 bases and J 4 bases; nucleotides not matched to a gene: 6.